This paragraph covers one T cell receptor beta chain sequence. This sample stems from a study of blood T cell repertoires in COVID-19. Individuals aged about 18 to 89 years were recruited from 24 US areas. The table came from immunoSEQ multiplex PCR; TCRdb's copy has only in-frame clones and leaves some out. The profile covers 150,000 or so clones, with 84% appearing a single time and less than 6% taken by the ten largest. The sequenced material came from PBMCs or T cells enriched from blood (not recorded which). The clonotype originates from a woman aged 45 to 65 who had been exposed to COVID-19.

The CDR3 spells CSVAPPAGGTDTQYF. Here the CDR3 DNA reads TGCAGCGTGGCCCCCCCAGCAGGCGGCACAGATACGCAGTATTTT. The V gene is TRBV29-1, the J gene TRBJ2-3; no definite D call. From germline, CDR1 is SQVTM and CDR2 ANQGSEA. The CDR3 is 15 residues long. The V end was cut by 6 bases, the J end by 1 base, with 17 bases between.